This paragraph reports one T cell receptor (beta chain). This clone's antigen is unknown. The record has no base qualities; no much larger clone is one base away. The record originates from a study of identical twins (dated by TCRdb to about 2016). Study-wide context: TCR alpha and beta repertoires from monozygotic twins, unrelated adults of various ages and cord blood were deep-sequenced to test whether fetal clonotypes persist. To rule out contamination, replicate twin experiments were performed at different times with different library preparation protocols. Points the paper makes about the study in general: Because the same donors could not be followed over many years, the conclusions relied on cross-sectional statistical analysis. Zero-insertion analyses could be partly confounded by invariant T cells such as MAIT and iNKT, though diverse VJ usage argued against such confounding for most clonotypes. Compared with coincidental sharing between unrelated individuals, an excess of low generation-probability sequences was observed among out-of-frame TCR alpha sequences shared between twins. Abundant cord blood beta clonotypes had fewer insertions, young adult naive repertoires showed a similar but weaker trend, and memory repertoires showed no such trend. In beta out-of-frame sequences, excess twin sharing was weaker, because having fewer shared sequences lowered the signal-to-noise ratio. Out-of-frame TCR alpha sharing in monozygotic twins was systematically underestimated by recombination models, whereas sharing between unrelated individuals was in agreement with the recombination models.

Libraries were built with 5' RACE. Sequencing was carried out with an Illumina HiSeq 2000. Template switching introduced a universal primer binding site; the final cDNA contained a unique molecular identifier, enabling accurate counting of TCR cDNA molecules. First-strand cDNA for TCR alpha and beta chains was synthesized from specific primers in the conserved constant-segment region. To control for contamination, every cDNA library was double barcoded, receiving both a SMART-Mk sample barcode and Illumina barcodes. Two successive PCR steps introduced TruSeq adapter sequences along with Illumina sample barcodes. TCR alpha and beta cDNA libraries were sequenced on the Illumina HiSeq platform with custom primers. In the authors' own workflow: MiGEC processed the raw reads to extract unique molecular identifiers, while MiXCR was used to determine the CDR3 positions. Recombination models were inferred per individual with the repgenHMM and IGoR tools using an EM algorithm. The analysis of shared clonotypes was done with the tcR package in R, with sharing normalized by the product of cloneset sizes. To study raw recombination without the effects of thymic and clonal selection, out-of-frame nonproductive sequences were analyzed. The public reads were run again by TCRdb, first through fastp at Q25 and then through MiXCR, and only productive beta chains were kept. Entries that share a CDR3 protein sequence are merged under the most common genes and DNA. V and J calls and clone size were set by TCRdb, not the authors. Here the sample has under 350,000 distinct CDR3 sequences; 8% to 9.5% occur a single time. Around 7.1% of the sample is taken by the ten largest.

All donors were healthy Caucasians. Three pairs of female monozygotic twins, all aged about 18 to 30 years, were included in the twin cohort. CD4+ and CD8+ T cell populations were isolated with positive isolation kits from Invitrogen. Measured from the cysteine to the phenylalanine, the CDR3 is 13 residues long. Only the CDR3 DNA is retained, 39 bases long and in frame from the first base. As encoded in the germline V gene, CDR1 is SGHDT while CDR2 is YYEEEE. V was cut back by 1 base and J by 5 bases, leaving a gap of 10 bases between them. Separately, the same data were catalogued under a study of yellow fever vaccine responses in identical twins. Per that second paper: According to the authors, the vaccine-induced T cell response in identical twins seemed to be partly convergent and partly specific to each individual. In identical twins, the study followed T cell clones that responded to the vaccine with precision.

The sequenced material came from CD8+ T cells sorted from blood. The rearranged chain carries TRBV5-6 and TRBJ2-7; the D call is tentative, TRBD1 or TRBD2, as each matches 6 bases. This TCR was sampled from a woman aged 18 to 35 in good health. This receptor has the CDR3 CASSLTGANEQYF. The DNA reads as follows: TGTGCCAGCAGCTTGACGGGGGCGAACGAGCAGTACTTC.